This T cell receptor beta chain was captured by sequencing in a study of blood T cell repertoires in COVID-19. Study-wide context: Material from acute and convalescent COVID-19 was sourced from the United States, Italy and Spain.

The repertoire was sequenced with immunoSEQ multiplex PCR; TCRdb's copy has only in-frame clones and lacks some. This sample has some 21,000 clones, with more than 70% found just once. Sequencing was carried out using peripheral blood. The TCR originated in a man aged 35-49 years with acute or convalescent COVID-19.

CDR3 amino acids: CASSAGTGTYEQYF. CDR3 DNA: TGTGCCAGCAGCGCCGGGACTGGGACCTACGAGCAGTACTTC. The chain is built from TRBV9 and TRBJ2-7; possibly TRBD2 for D (6 bases). The CDR3 spans 14 residues. Germline V lookup: CDR1 SGDLS, CDR2 YYNGEE. Trimming took off 3 bases at V and 2 bases at J, with 12 bases between the two ends.